This T cell receptor (beta chain) was observed in a study of blood T cells in healthy people across ages. General observations from the study: Naive T cell percentage and TCR beta diversity correlated strongly.

The authors ran a second PCR of roughly 6 to 11 cycles using a sample-barcoded 5' primer and a J-beta primer mix. Paired-end reads containing CDR3 totaled no fewer than 2.5 million for each sample. TCRdb re-analysed the 5' RACE reads in MiXCR, keeping a single row per CDR3 protein. This sample has about 570,000 distinct CDR3 sequences, with about 26% found just once. Collection of around 10 milliliters of peripheral blood was performed for each donor. The CDR3 has 15 amino acids. V was clipped by 5 bases and J by 0 bases; unmatched bases: 9. Germline loops: CDR1 DFQATT, CDR2 SNEGSKA (reference sequence). This clonotype was picked up one time. Its cognate antigen is unknown.

The receptor was isolated from a woman in her 70s in good health. The sequenced material came from blood. The chain is built from TRBV20-1 and TRBJ1-1; TRBD1 matches at 7 bases. The CDR3 loop is CSADRGQLMNTEAFF. CDR3 in DNA: TGCAGTGCTGATCGGGGACAGCTGATGAACACTGAAGCTTTCTTT.